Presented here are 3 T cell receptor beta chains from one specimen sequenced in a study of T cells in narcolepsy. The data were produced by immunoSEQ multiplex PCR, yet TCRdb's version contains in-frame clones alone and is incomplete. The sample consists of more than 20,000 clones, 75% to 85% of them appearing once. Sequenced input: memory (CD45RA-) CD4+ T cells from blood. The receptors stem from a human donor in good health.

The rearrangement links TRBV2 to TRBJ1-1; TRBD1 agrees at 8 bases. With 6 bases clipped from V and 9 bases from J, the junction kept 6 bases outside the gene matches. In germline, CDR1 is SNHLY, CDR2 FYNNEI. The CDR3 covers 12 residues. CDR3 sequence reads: CASSLQGEQAFF. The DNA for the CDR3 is TGTGCCAGCAGCTTACAGGGGGAACAAGCTTTCTTT.

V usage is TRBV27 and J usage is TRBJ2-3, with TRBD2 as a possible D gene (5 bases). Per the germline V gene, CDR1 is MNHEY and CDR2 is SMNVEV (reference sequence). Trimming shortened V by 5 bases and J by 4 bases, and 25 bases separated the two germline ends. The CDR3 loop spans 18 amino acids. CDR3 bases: TGTGCCAGCAGTCTCCGATCCGTGGGAGCTGGTACGTCAGATACGCAGTATTTT. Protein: CASSLRSVGAGTSDTQYF.

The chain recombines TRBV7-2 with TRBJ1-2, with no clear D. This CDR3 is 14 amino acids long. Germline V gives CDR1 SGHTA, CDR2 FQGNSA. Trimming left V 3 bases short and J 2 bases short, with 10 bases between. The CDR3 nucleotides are TGTGCCAGCAGCTTGGAGCTGAGCAACTATGGCTACACCTTC. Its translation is CASSLELSNYGYTF.